The 2 T cell receptor beta chains in this list originate from one sample, sequenced in a study of shared clonotypes between healthy human individuals. Sequenced by immunoSEQ multiplex PCR; TCRdb stores in-frame clones only, minus some. The table has about 1 million clones, 65% to 80% seen once. Sequenced material: memory CD4+ T cells sorted from blood. Subset reported: CD45RA-negative fraction. These TCRs come from a man aged 18 to 29 in good health.

The V call is TRBV10-2, the J call TRBJ1-6; D gene ambiguous. Germline V CDR1 and CDR2: WSHSY, SAAADI. This CDR3 contains 11 residues. V was cut by 6 bases and J by 6 bases, with 3 bases left in between. Here the CDR3 DNA reads TGCGCCAGCAGCTCTAATTCACCCCTCCACTTT. It yields the protein CASSSNSPLHF.

This clone occurred a few times. The chain joins TRBV7-2 to TRBJ2-2; D uncertain. There are 15 residues in the CDR3. Germline V CDR1 and CDR2: SGHTA, FQGNSA. Trimming removed 4 bases at V and 5 bases at J, with 14 bases between. The CDR3 sequence is CASSSWPGETGELFF. The DNA of the CDR3 is TGTGCCAGCAGCTCCTGGCCGGGTGAAACCGGGGAGCTGTTTTTT. Based on the CDR3 plus reference TRBV7-2 and TRBJ2-2, the full variable domain is GAGVSQSPSNKVTEKGKDVELRCDPISGHTALYWYRQSLGQGLEFLIYFQGNSAPDKSGLPSDRFSAERTGGSVSTLTIQRTQQEDSAVYLCASSSWPGETGELFFGEGSRLTVL.